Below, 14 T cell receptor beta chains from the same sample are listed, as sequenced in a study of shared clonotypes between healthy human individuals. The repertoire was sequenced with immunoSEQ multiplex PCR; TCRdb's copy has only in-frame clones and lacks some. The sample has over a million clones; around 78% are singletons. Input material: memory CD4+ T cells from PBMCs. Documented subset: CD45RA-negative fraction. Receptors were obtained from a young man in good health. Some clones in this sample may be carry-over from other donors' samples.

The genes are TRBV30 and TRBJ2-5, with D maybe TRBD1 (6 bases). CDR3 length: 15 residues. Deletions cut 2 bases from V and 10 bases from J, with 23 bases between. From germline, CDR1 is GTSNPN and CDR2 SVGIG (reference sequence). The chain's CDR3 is CAWSKFGTGKFNQYF. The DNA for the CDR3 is TGTGCCTGGAGTAAGTTCGGAACAGGGAAATTTAACCAGTACTTC.

The CDR3 region has the DNA TGTGCCAGCAGTTACTACGGACGAGATACGCAGTATTTT. Its protein product is CASSYYGRDTQYF. The J gene is TRBJ2-3, the V gene TRBV6-5; D not resolved. CDR1 and CDR2 (germline): MNHEY, SVGAGI. V lost 1 base and J lost 5, with 7 bases in between. This CDR3 region has 13 residues.

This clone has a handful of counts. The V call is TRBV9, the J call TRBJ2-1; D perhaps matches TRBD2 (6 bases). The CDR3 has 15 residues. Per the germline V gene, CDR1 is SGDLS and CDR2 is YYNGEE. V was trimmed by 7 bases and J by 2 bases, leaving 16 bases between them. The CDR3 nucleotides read TGTGCCAGCGGTGGCCTAGCGATTCCCTACAATGAGCAGTTCTTC. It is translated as CASGGLAIPYNEQFF. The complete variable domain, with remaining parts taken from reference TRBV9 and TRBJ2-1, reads DSGVTQTPKHLITATGQRVTLRCSPRSGDLSVYWYQQSLDQGLQFLIQYYNGEERAKGNILERFSAQQFPDLHSELNLSSLELGDSALYFCASGGLAIPYNEQFFGPGTRLTVL.

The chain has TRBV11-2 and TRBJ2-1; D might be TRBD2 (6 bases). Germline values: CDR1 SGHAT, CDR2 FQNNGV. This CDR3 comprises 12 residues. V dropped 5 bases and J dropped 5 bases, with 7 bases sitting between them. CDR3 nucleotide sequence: TGTGCCAGCAGCCGGGGGAACAATGAGCAGTTCTTC. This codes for CASSRGNNEQFF.

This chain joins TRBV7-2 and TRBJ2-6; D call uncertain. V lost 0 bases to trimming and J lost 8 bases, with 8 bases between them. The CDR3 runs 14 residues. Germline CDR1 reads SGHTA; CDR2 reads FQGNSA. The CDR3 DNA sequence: TGTGCCAGCAGCTTAGCGGTACAGTCCAACGTCCTGACTTTC. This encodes CASSLAVQSNVLTF. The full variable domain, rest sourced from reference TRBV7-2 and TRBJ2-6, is GAGVSQSPSNKVTEKGKDVELRCDPISGHTALYWYRQSLGQGLEFLIYFQGNSAPDKSGLPSDRFSAERTGGSVSTLTIQRTQQEDSAVYLCASSLAVQSNVLTFGAGSRLTVL.

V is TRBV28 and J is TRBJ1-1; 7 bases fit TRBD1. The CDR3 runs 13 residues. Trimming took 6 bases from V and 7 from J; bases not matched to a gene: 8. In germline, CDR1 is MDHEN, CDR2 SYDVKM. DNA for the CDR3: TGTGCCAGCAGAGATGGGACAGAGAGTGAAGCTTTCTTT. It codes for CASRDGTESEAFF.

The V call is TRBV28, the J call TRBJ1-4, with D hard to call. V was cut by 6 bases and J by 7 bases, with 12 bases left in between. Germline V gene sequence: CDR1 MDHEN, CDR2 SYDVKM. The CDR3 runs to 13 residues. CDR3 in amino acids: CASRPPAGEKLFF. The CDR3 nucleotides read TGTGCCAGCAGACCCCCGGCGGGTGAAAAACTGTTTTTT.

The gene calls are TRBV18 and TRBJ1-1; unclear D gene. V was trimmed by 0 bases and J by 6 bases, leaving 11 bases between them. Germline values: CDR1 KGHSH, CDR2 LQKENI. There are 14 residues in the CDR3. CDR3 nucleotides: TGTGCCAGCTCACCACCGGAGCAGATTTCTGAAGCTTTCTTT. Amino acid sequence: CASSPPEQISEAFF.

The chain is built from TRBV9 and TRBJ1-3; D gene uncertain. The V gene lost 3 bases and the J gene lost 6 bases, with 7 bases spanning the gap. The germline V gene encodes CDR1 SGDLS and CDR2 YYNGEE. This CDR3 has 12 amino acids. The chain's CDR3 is CASSAVENTIYF. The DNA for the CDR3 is TGTGCCAGCAGCGCGGTGGAAAACACCATATATTTT. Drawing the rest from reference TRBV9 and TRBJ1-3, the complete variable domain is DSGVTQTPKHLITATGQRVTLRCSPRSGDLSVYWYQQSLDQGLQFLIQYYNGEERAKGNILERFSAQQFPDLHSELNLSSLELGDSALYFCASSAVENTIYFGEGSWLTVV.

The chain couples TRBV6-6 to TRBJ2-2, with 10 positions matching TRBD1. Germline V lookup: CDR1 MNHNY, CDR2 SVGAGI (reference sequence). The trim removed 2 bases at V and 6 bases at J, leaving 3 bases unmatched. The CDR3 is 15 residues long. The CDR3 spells CASSYGGQGAGELFF. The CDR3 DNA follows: TGTGCCAGCAGTTACGGCGGACAGGGGGCCGGGGAGCTGTTTTTT.

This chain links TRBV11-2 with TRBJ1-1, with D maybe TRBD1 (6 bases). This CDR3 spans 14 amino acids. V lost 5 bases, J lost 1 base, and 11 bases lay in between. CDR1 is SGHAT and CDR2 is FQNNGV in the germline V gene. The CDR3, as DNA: TGTGCCAGCAGCCGGACAGAAAAGAACACTGAAGCTTTCTTT. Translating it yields CASSRTEKNTEAFF.

CDR3 nucleotides: TGTGCCACCGACACCTGGGGGACAGGGGCTGGAAACACCATATATTTT. Amino acids: CATDTWGTGAGNTIYF. The chain carries TRBV28 and TRBJ1-3; 10 nucleotides match TRBD1. With 10 bases clipped from V and 2 bases from J, the junction kept 11 bases outside the gene matches. The CDR3 spans 16 residues. CDR1 MDHEN and CDR2 SYDVKM come from the germline V gene.

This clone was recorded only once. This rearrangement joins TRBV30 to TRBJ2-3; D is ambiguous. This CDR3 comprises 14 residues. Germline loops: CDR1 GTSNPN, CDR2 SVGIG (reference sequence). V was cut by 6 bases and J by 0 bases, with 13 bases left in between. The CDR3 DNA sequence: TGTGCCTGCCCGGGTGGTTCTAGCACAGATACGCAGTATTTT. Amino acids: CACPGGSSTDTQYF.

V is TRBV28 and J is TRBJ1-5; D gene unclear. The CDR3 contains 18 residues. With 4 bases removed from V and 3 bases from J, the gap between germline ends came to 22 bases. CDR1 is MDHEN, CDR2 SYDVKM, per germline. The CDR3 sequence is CASSSPSTHRSPNQPQHF. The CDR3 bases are TGTGCCAGCAGTTCACCCTCCACGCATAGGTCCCCCAATCAGCCCCAGCATTTT.